This is a list of T cell receptor beta chains from one sample in a study of OX40 agonist ivuxolimab in advanced cancers. TCRdb keeps only in-frame clones here, not all; method: immunoSEQ multiplex PCR. Counted here are 70,000 to 85,000 clones, 90% occurring once; the ten biggest clones make up around 0.75%. Here the sequenced sample was CD4+ or CD8+ T cells sorted from blood, taken in a trial of the OX40 agonist ivuxolimab. These receptors were collected from an adult with an advanced solid tumor such as melanoma, head and neck, liver or kidney cancer. Both conserved end residues are part of each CDR3. The D gene is left open where the match is weak. Clone size appears in some rows only: once, few, many, or a class for an expanded clone.

15	NA	TRBV5-6	TRBJ2-1	TRBD2	CASSVGLGKGGEQFF	TGTGCCAGCAGCGTGGGACTAGGTAAGGGCGGTGAGCAGTTCTTC
14	NA	TRBV7-2	TRBJ2-7	TRBD2	CASSSGLAGGGQYF	TGTGCCAGCAGCTCGGGGCTAGCGGGAGGCGGGCAGTACTTC
16	NA	TRBV11-2	TRBJ2-1	TRBD2	CASSSTASGRAHEQFF	TGTGCCAGCAGCTCCACCGCTAGCGGGAGGGCTCATGAGCAGTTCTTC
14	NA	TRBV27	TRBJ2-1	TRBD2	CASSSSGSYNEQFF	TGTGCCAGCAGTTCTAGCGGGAGCTACAATGAGCAGTTCTTC
13	NA	TRBV29-1	TRBJ1-2	NA	CSVEEVGGYGYTF	TGCAGCGTTGAAGAGGTGGGCGGATATGGCTACACCTTC
13	few	TRBV2	TRBJ2-7	NA	CASGSGLGYEQYF	TGTGCCAGCGGGTCGGGCTTGGGTTACGAGCAGTACTTC
16	few	TRBV7-2	TRBJ2-1	TRBD2	CASSLSRTSGYNEQFF	TGTGCCAGCAGCTTATCGAGGACTAGCGGCTACAATGAGCAGTTCTTC
17	NA	TRBV5-4	TRBJ2-1	TRBD2	CASSGIGREGLYNEQFF	TGTGCCAGCAGCGGGATAGGGCGGGAGGGCCTTTACAATGAGCAGTTCTTC
18	NA	TRBV21-1	TRBJ2-7	NA	CASSKDLKKDRVPYEQYF	TGTGCCAGCAGCAAAGACCTTAAAAAAGACAGGGTCCCCTACGAGCAGTACTTC
16	NA	TRBV19	TRBJ2-7	NA	CASKGRWEYGSYEQYF	TGTGCCAGTAAGGGTCGATGGGAATACGGCTCCTACGAGCAGTACTTC
13	once	TRBV7-9	TRBJ2-2	NA	CASSFGNTGELFF	TGTGCCAGCAGCTTTGGAAACACCGGGGAGCTGTTTTTT
15	NA	TRBV2	TRBJ1-4	NA	CASSENIATNEKLFF	TGTGCCAGCAGTGAAAACATTGCAACTAATGAAAAACTGTTTTTT
17	NA	TRBV18	TRBJ2-7	TRBD1	CASSPNLGQGGSYEQYF	TGTGCCAGCTCACCCAACTTGGGACAGGGGGGTTCCTACGAGCAGTACTTC
14	NA	TRBV5-4	TRBJ1-5	NA	CASSLTGQRQPQHF	TGTGCCAGCAGCTTGACCGGACAGCGGCAGCCCCAGCATTTT
17	NA	TRBV30	TRBJ1-3	TRBD1	CAWSVQSGQGNPRPIYF	TGTGCCTGGAGTGTACAATCCGGACAGGGCAACCCTCGCCCCATATATTTT
15	NA	TRBV2	TRBJ2-5	TRBD2	CASSESSGVRETQYF	TGTGCCAGCAGTGAGTCTAGCGGGGTCCGGGAGACCCAGTACTTC
15	NA	TRBV4-2	TRBJ2-1	NA	CASSQVGTTVNEQFF	TGTGCCAGCAGCCAAGTCGGGACCACCGTCAATGAGCAGTTCTTC
15	NA	TRBV28	TRBJ1-2	NA	CASTPPPGREYGYTF	TGTGCCAGCACCCCCCCGCCCGGAAGGGAGTATGGCTACACCTTC
14	NA	TRBV7-8	TRBJ1-1	TRBD1	CASSLARGQTEAFF	TGTGCCAGCAGCTTAGCCAGGGGGCAGACTGAAGCTTTCTTT
12	NA	TRBV28	TRBJ2-7	NA	CASSLKGYEQYF	TGTGCCAGCAGTTTAAAAGGTTACGAGCAGTACTTC
13	NA	TRBV28	TRBJ1-1	NA	CASSSWPNTEAFF	TGTGCCAGCAGTTCTTGGCCCAACACTGAAGCTTTCTTT
13	NA	TRBV19	TRBJ1-1	NA	CASSLGNRERAFF	TGTGCCAGTAGCTTGGGGAACAGGGAGCGGGCTTTCTTT
14	NA	TRBV7-2	TRBJ2-5	NA	CASSLAGSQETQYF	TGTGCCAGCAGCTTAGCAGGTAGCCAAGAGACCCAGTACTTC
12	few	TRBV7-9	TRBJ1-1	NA	CASSPENTEAFF	TGTGCCAGCAGCCCCGAAAACACTGAAGCTTTCTTT
14	NA	TRBV7-9	TRBJ1-6	NA	CASSLPRDNSPLHF	TGTGCCAGCAGCTTACCCAGGGACAATTCACCCCTCCACTTT
17	NA	TRBV11-2	TRBJ2-7	NA	CASRLKWGAPGYGEQYF	TGTGCCAGCAGATTAAAGTGGGGGGCCCCCGGGTATGGCGAGCAGTACTTC
19	NA	TRBV5-5	TRBJ2-1	TRBD2	CASTQGALLAAGLYNEQFF	TGTGCCAGCACCCAAGGGGCCCTACTAGCGGCAGGGTTATACAATGAGCAGTTCTTC
12	NA	TRBV28	TRBJ1-4	NA	CASSLLGEKLFF	TGTGCCAGCAGTTTATTAGGTGAAAAACTGTTTTTT
14	NA	TRBV19	TRBJ1-5	NA	CASGRALSNQPQHF	TGTGCCAGTGGCAGGGCCTTGAGCAATCAGCCCCAGCATTTT
13	NA	TRBV6-9	TRBJ2-1	TRBD1	CASRTGYGNEQFF	TGTGCCAGCAGGACAGGGTATGGGAATGAGCAGTTCTTC
21	NA	TRBV12-5	TRBJ2-7	TRBD1	CASGLVRITGTGFDFEYEQYF	TGTGCTAGTGGTTTGGTTCGAATTACCGGGACAGGGTTTGATTTTGAGTACGAGCAGTACTTC
14	NA	TRBV7-2	TRBJ2-6	NA	CASSRISGANVLTF	TGTGCCAGCAGCCGAATCTCTGGGGCCAACGTCCTGACTTTC
17	once	TRBV27	TRBJ1-5	TRBD1	CASSLSGTGSGNQPQHF	TGTGCCAGCAGTTTATCAGGGACAGGGAGCGGCAATCAGCCCCAGCATTTT
17	NA	TRBV7-8	TRBJ2-6	NA	CASNEGYSGSGANVLTF	TGTGCCAGCAATGAGGGTTATAGCGGCTCTGGGGCCAACGTCCTGACTTTC
15	NA	TRBV5-1	TRBJ1-1	TRBD1	CASSFSGTENTEAFF	TGCGCCAGCAGCTTTTCCGGGACAGAGAACACTGAAGCTTTCTTT
13	NA	TRBV13	TRBJ2-3	NA	CASSPGGSDTQYF	TGTGCCAGCAGCCCAGGGGGGTCGGATACGCAGTATTTT
15	NA	TRBV28	TRBJ2-1	NA	CASSAFSGYYNEQFF	TGTGCCAGCAGTGCTTTTAGCGGCTACTACAATGAGCAGTTCTTC
15	NA	TRBV28	TRBJ2-1	TRBD2	CASSSPPSGRDEQFF	TGTGCCAGCAGTTCCCCGCCTAGCGGGAGGGATGAGCAGTTCTTC
13	NA	TRBV7-2	TRBJ2-5	NA	CASSLRPEETQYF	TGTGCCAGCAGCTTACGACCGGAGGAGACCCAGTACTTC
17	NA	TRBV4-1	TRBJ2-5	NA	CASSGVRPTGGRETQYF	TGCGCCAGCAGCGGGGTGAGGCCGACAGGCGGAAGAGAGACCCAGTACTTC
11	NA	TRBV18	TRBJ2-3	NA	CASSQGDTQYF	TGTGCCAGCTCACAAGGCGATACGCAGTATTTT